This entry lists 10 T cell receptor beta chains sequenced from one sample in a study of lymphopenia after photon versus proton radiotherapy (dated by TCRdb to about 2019). The library was prepared using the immunoSEQ multiplex PCR assay. TCRdb's version of the immuneACCESS table is confined to in-frame rearrangements and falls short of the full clone set. An unresolved V gene accounts for under half of the shortfall where checked; the remainder is of unknown origin. The sample records tens of thousands of clones, 80% to 95% of which are singletons. 9.4% of the sample rests with the top ten. The specimen was peripheral blood, collected from a patient treated with proton-based radiotherapy. The receptors come from a woman aged 70-85 years with pancreatic cancer. Some clones in this sample may be carry-over from other donors' samples.

The CDR3 loop reads CSVEDPETAFF. CDR3 sequence (DNA): TGCAGCGTTGAAGATCCAGAAACAGCTTTCTTT. The V call is TRBV29-1, the J call TRBJ1-1; unclear D gene. Germline V lookup: CDR1 SQVTM, CDR2 ANQGSEA. Trimming pared 0 bases from V and 10 bases from J, leaving 9 bases between. The CDR3 contains 11 residues. The full variable domain, completed using reference TRBV29-1 and TRBJ1-1, is SAVISQKPSRDICQRGTSLTIQCQVDSQVTMMFWYRQQPGQSLTLIATANQGSEATYESGFVIDKFPISRPNLTFSTLTVSNMSPEDSSIYLCSVEDPETAFFGQGTRLTVV.

With regard to this clone: The same CDR3 can be traced to other DNA sequences in this sample. This chain links TRBV28 with TRBJ1-1; possibly TRBD1 for D (5 bases). V was clipped by 4 bases and J by 1 base, with 7 bases between them. The CDR3 has 13 amino acids. Germline V gives CDR1 MDHEN, CDR2 SYDVKM. The CDR3 is CASSYGGNTEAFF. CDR3 in DNA: TGTGCCAGCAGTTACGGGGGGAACACTGAAGCTTTCTTT.

This clone was detected only once. V gene TRBV9 combines with J gene TRBJ2-2; 12 nucleotides match TRBD2. The CDR3 covers 16 residues. Looked up from germline, CDR1 is SGDLS and CDR2 is YYNGEE. Trimming removed 4 bases from V and 3 bases from J; junction bases left unmatched: 4. CDR3 in DNA: TGTGCCAGCAGCCCCCTAGCGGGAGGGGACACCGGGGAGCTGTTTTTT. It translates to CASSPLAGGDTGELFF.

The CDR3 reads CASSLVGTPDTQYF. The CDR3 nucleotides are TGTGCCAGCAGCTTGGTCGGGACTCCAGATACGCAGTATTTT. The chain employs TRBV5-4 and TRBJ2-3, with a weak D call TRBD2 (6 bases). Looked up from germline, CDR1 is SGHNT and CDR2 is YYREEE (reference sequence). Trimming shortened V by 0 bases and J by 4 bases, and 9 bases separated the two germline ends. The CDR3 extends over 14 amino acids.

The V call is TRBV29-1, the J call TRBJ2-7; D possibly matches TRBD1 or TRBD2 (5 bases each). Germline V gives CDR1 SQVTM, CDR2 ANQGSEA. The CDR3 has 16 residues. V lost 2 bases and J 0 bases, leaving 17 bases between the germline ends. This CDR3 is CSVELRGRAISYEQYF. The CDR3 nucleotides are TGCAGCGTTGAACTCCGGGGCAGGGCCATCTCCTACGAGCAGTACTTC.

This clone was counted a single time. V usage is TRBV5-1 and J usage is TRBJ2-3, with D tentatively TRBD1 (5 bases). From germline, CDR1 is SGHRS and CDR2 YFSETQ. Deletions cut 1 base from V and 0 bases from J, with 6 bases between. The CDR3 runs 14 residues. The CDR3 is CASSLWGSTDTQYF. The CDR3 bases are TGCGCCAGCAGCTTGTGGGGCAGCACAGATACGCAGTATTTT.

J is TRBJ2-1 and V is TRBV5-1, with 11 bases matching TRBD2. This CDR3 is 15 amino acids long. V shed 2 bases and J 7 bases; nucleotides not matched to a gene: 5. In germline, CDR1 is SGHRS, CDR2 YFSETQ. The CDR3 here is CASSLLAGDLNEQFF. In DNA, the CDR3 is TGCGCCAGCAGCTTACTAGCGGGAGATTTAAATGAGCAGTTCTTC.

The V gene is TRBV19, the J gene TRBJ1-6, with D uncertain. The ends were cut back, 10 bases at V and 9 bases at J, with 16 bases in the middle. CDR1 is LNHDA and CDR2 is SQIVND in the germline V gene (reference sequence). The CDR3 runs 13 residues. In DNA form, the CDR3 reads TGTGCCACGCGGGCAGGAGCTGGTTCACCCCTCCACTTT. Protein: CATRAGAGSPLHF.

This chain joins TRBV19 and TRBJ2-7, with unresolved D. The CDR3 spans 13 residues. V was clipped by 5 bases and J by 6 bases, with 14 bases between them. The germline V gene has CDR1 LNHDA and CDR2 SQIVND (reference sequence). CDR3 sequence (DNA): TGTGCCAGTAGTCTTACACAAACTGGCGAGCAGTACTTC. Its translation: CASSLTQTGEQYF.

The rearrangement joins TRBV30 to TRBJ1-4; TRBD1 matches 10 bases. V shed 1 base, J shed 8 bases, and the junction held 4 bases outside the gene matches. The CDR3 runs to 14 residues. Germline V gives CDR1 GTSNPN, CDR2 SVGIG (reference sequence). The CDR3 spells CAWSDGTGAEKLFF. The CDR3 DNA follows: TGTGCCTGGAGTGATGGGACAGGGGCAGAAAAACTGTTTTTT.